The rows below give T cell receptor beta chains drawn from one sample of a study of cytomegalovirus exposure and HLA in healthy donors. Sequencing used immunoSEQ multiplex PCR; TCRdb keeps in-frame clones, though not all of them. The sample contains about 200,000 clones, 79% of which appear only once. Input material: PBMCs. These receptors were taken from a girl aged 5-17 years in good health and CMV-seropositive. Each CDR3 is given with its conserved first and last residue. A D gene is named only where the DNA matches it firmly. Where a row states a size, it is once, few, many or the class of an expanded clone; other rows omit it.

V: TRBV28
J: TRBJ1-2
D: .
size: .
DNA: TGTGCCAGCAGTACCCAGGGCCCCAGGAAAGGCTACACCTTC
CDR3: CASSTQGPRKGYTF

V: TRBV10-3
J: TRBJ2-3
D: .
size: .
DNA: TGTGCCATCAGTGAGTCGGTCAGGCCAAGCACAGATACGCAGTATTTT
CDR3: CAISESVRPSTDTQYF

V: TRBV19
J: TRBJ2-7
D: TRBD2
size: .
DNA: TGTGCCAGTAGTATGGTGGCTAGCGGGGGGCCCTACGAGCAGTACTTC
CDR3: CASSMVASGGPYEQYF

V: TRBV10-3
J: TRBJ2-7
D: TRBD1
size: .
DNA: TGTGCCATCAGTGACCCCGGGACAGGGAACTACGAGCAGTACTTC
CDR3: CAISDPGTGNYEQYF

V: TRBV21-1
J: TRBJ1-3
D: .
size: .
DNA: TGTGCCAGACCAGACAGGCTCTCTGGAAACACCATATATTTT
CDR3: CARPDRLSGNTIYF

V: TRBV5-6
J: TRBJ1-4
D: .
size: .
DNA: TGTGCCAGCAGCCAGGACAGTAATGAAAAACTGTTTTTT
CDR3: CASSQDSNEKLFF

V: TRBV15
J: TRBJ1-5
D: TRBD1
size: .
DNA: TGTGCCACCAGCAGATCTGGACAGGGGAATCAGCCCCAGCATTTT
CDR3: CATSRSGQGNQPQHF

V: TRBV6-6
J: TRBJ2-7
D: TRBD1
size: .
DNA: TGTGCCAGCAGTTGGGACAGTATATACGAGCAGTACTTC
CDR3: CASSWDSIYEQYF

V: TRBV2
J: TRBJ2-2
D: .
size: .
DNA: TGTGCCAGCAGTGGGGCTTCGAACACCGGGGAGCTGTTTTTT
CDR3: CASSGASNTGELFF

V: TRBV18
J: TRBJ1-2
D: TRBD1
size: .
DNA: TGTGCCAGCTCACCCGGGGACAGTCCCTATGGCTACACCTTC
CDR3: CASSPGDSPYGYTF

V: TRBV5-6
J: TRBJ2-1
D: .
size: few
DNA: TGTGCCAGCAGCCTGGGGCAGTACTACAATGAGCAGTTCTTC
CDR3: CASSLGQYYNEQFF

V: TRBV5-4
J: TRBJ2-4
D: TRBD2
size: few
DNA: TGTGCCAGCAGCTTGGGTGGCGGGGGGGAGGACATTCAGTACTTC
CDR3: CASSLGGGGEDIQYF

V: TRBV7-8
J: TRBJ2-3
D: .
size: .
DNA: TGTGCCAGCAGCTTAGAAGGAGCTTCCCCAGATACGCAGTATTTT
CDR3: CASSLEGASPDTQYF

V: TRBV6-5
J: TRBJ1-5
D: .
size: .
DNA: TGTGCCAGCAGTTACGGCGGCAGAGACAATCAGCCCCAGCATTTT
CDR3: CASSYGGRDNQPQHF

V: TRBV6-1
J: TRBJ1-3
D: TRBD1
size: .
DNA: TGTGCCAGCAGTGCAGGACAGGCAGACTCTGGAAACACCATATATTTT
CDR3: CASSAGQADSGNTIYF

V: TRBV19
J: TRBJ2-1
D: TRBD2
size: .
DNA: TGTGCCAGTCGGATAGCGGGGGGGTCCTACAATGAGCAGTTCTTC
CDR3: CASRIAGGSYNEQFF

V: TRBV5-1
J: TRBJ2-5
D: .
size: once
DNA: TGCGCCAGCAGCGTAAAGGACTTCTCGGTAGAGACCCAGTACTTC
CDR3: CASSVKDFSVETQYF

V: TRBV5-6
J: TRBJ1-1
D: .
size: .
DNA: TGTGCCAGCAGCTTGGGCGGCAGGGGGAACACTGAAGCTTTCTTT
CDR3: CASSLGGRGNTEAFF

V: TRBV7-2
J: TRBJ1-6
D: TRBD1
size: .
DNA: TGTGCCAGCAGCTTAGGGGACAGCCTCTATAATTCACCCCTCCACTTT
CDR3: CASSLGDSLYNSPLHF

V: TRBV6-5
J: TRBJ1-2
D: .
size: .
DNA: TGTGCCAGCAGTTACTCCCCGGCTAACTATGGCTACACCTTC
CDR3: CASSYSPANYGYTF

V: TRBV19
J: TRBJ2-7
D: .
size: once
DNA: TGTGCCAGTAGTACTTCCGGGACACTTTTTTACGAGCAGTACTTC
CDR3: CASSTSGTLFYEQYF

V: TRBV4-2
J: TRBJ2-7
D: .
size: few
DNA: TGTGCCAGCAGCCAAATAGATCAGGGCCCCTCCTACGAGCAGTACTTC
CDR3: CASSQIDQGPSYEQYF

V: TRBV29-1
J: TRBJ2-3
D: TRBD1
size: .
DNA: TGCAGCGTAAGACAGGGGGCTGCAGATACGCAGTATTTT
CDR3: CSVRQGAADTQYF

V: TRBV2
J: TRBJ2-5
D: .
size: .
DNA: TGTGCCAGCAGGCCCACCCGGACAGCCCAAGAGACCCAGTACTTC
CDR3: CASRPTRTAQETQYF

V: TRBV6-5
J: TRBJ2-7
D: TRBD2
size: .
DNA: TGTGCCAGCAGTTATTGGGGCGGGGGGCCCAACGAGCAGTACTTC
CDR3: CASSYWGGGPNEQYF

V: TRBV10-2
J: TRBJ2-5
D: .
size: .
DNA: TGCGCCTGTCAGGGGTGGAAAGAGACCCAGTACTTC
CDR3: CACQGWKETQYF

V: TRBV6-5
J: TRBJ1-2
D: .
size: .
DNA: TGTGCCAGCAGTTACCGCGGGGGCCGTGGCTACACCTTC
CDR3: CASSYRGGRGYTF

V: TRBV2
J: TRBJ2-3
D: .
size: .
DNA: TGTGCCAGCAGTGAAAGGTGGGCCAGCACAGATACGCAGTATTTT
CDR3: CASSERWASTDTQYF

V: TRBV7-2
J: TRBJ2-7
D: TRBD1
size: .
DNA: TGTGCCAGCGGGACAGGGATCGCCGAGCAGTACTTC
CDR3: CASGTGIAEQYF

V: TRBV6-1
J: TRBJ1-2
D: .
size: .
DNA: TGTGCCAGCACCCCAGGGGCATATGGCTACACCTTC
CDR3: CASTPGAYGYTF

V: TRBV4-3
J: TRBJ2-3
D: .
size: .
DNA: TGCGCCAGCAGCCAAGAGGCTCCCCCAGATACGCAGTATTTT
CDR3: CASSQEAPPDTQYF

V: TRBV4-3
J: TRBJ1-2
D: .
size: once
DNA: TGCGCCAGCAGCCAAGGAGGACGGGGGACCCATGGCTACACCTTC
CDR3: CASSQGGRGTHGYTF

V: TRBV6-4
J: TRBJ2-5
D: TRBD2
size: .
DNA: TGTGCCAGTTCCCCCTGGGCGGGGGGAGAGACCCAGTACTTC
CDR3: CASSPWAGGETQYF

V: TRBV5-1
J: TRBJ2-1
D: .
size: few
DNA: TGCGCCAGCAGCTTGGGGGGGGGCCACTACAATGAGCAGTTCTTC
CDR3: CASSLGGGHYNEQFF

V: TRBV13
J: TRBJ2-2
D: TRBD2
size: .
DNA: TGTGCCAGCAGCTTAGCGGGGGGGCCCAGAACCGGGGAGCTGTTTTTT
CDR3: CASSLAGGPRTGELFF

V: TRBV11-2
J: TRBJ2-5
D: TRBD1
size: .
DNA: TGTGCCAGCAGCTTAACAGGGGGCATGGAGACCCAGTACTTC
CDR3: CASSLTGGMETQYF

V: TRBV5-1
J: TRBJ1-3
D: TRBD1
size: .
DNA: TGCGCCAGCAGCTTGGAGGGACAGTACTCTGGAAACACCATATATTTT
CDR3: CASSLEGQYSGNTIYF

V: TRBV19
J: TRBJ2-3
D: .
size: .
DNA: TGTGCCAGTACCCCGCCGGGGTTAGATACGCAGTATTTT
CDR3: CASTPPGLDTQYF

V: TRBV4-3
J: TRBJ1-5
D: .
size: once
DNA: TGCGCCAGCAGCGCGGATCCCGATGGGCCCCAGCATTTT
CDR3: CASSADPDGPQHF

V: TRBV5-4
J: TRBJ2-3
D: TRBD2
size: .
DNA: TGTGCCAGCAGCTCGGGGGGGGGCACAGATACGCAGTATTTT
CDR3: CASSSGGGTDTQYF

V: TRBV6-6
J: TRBJ2-1
D: TRBD1
size: .
DNA: TGTGCCAGCAGTGACAGGGGACCATACAATGAGCAGTTCTTC
CDR3: CASSDRGPYNEQFF

V: TRBV27
J: TRBJ2-7
D: .
size: .
DNA: TGTGCCAGCAGCTACCGGGATCTTTCATACGAGCAGTACTTC
CDR3: CASSYRDLSYEQYF

V: TRBV2
J: TRBJ2-3
D: TRBD2
size: .
DNA: TGTGCCAGCAGTGAAGCGCTAGCGGGGCCTTTCACAGATACGCAGTATTTT
CDR3: CASSEALAGPFTDTQYF

V: TRBV4-3
J: TRBJ1-3
D: .
size: .
DNA: TGCGCCAGCAGCCAAGATCAGGGTGGAAACACCATATATTTT
CDR3: CASSQDQGGNTIYF

V: TRBV30
J: TRBJ1-1
D: .
size: .
DNA: TGTGCCTGGAGACCCGAGGCGACTGAAGCTTTCTTT
CDR3: CAWRPEATEAFF

V: TRBV5-1
J: TRBJ2-5
D: TRBD2
size: .
DNA: TGCGCCAGCAGCATGCGTGGGGAGGGGAGGAAATGGTACCAAGAGACCCAGTACTTC
CDR3: CASSMRGEGRKWYQETQYF

V: TRBV2
J: TRBJ1-3
D: TRBD1
size: .
DNA: TGTGCCAGCAGCGGACAGGGTTCCTCTGGAAACACCATATATTTT
CDR3: CASSGQGSSGNTIYF